The T cell receptor (beta chain) described here comes from a study of blood T cells in healthy people across ages. Turning to the study itself: Capturing about one barcoded beta molecule per two T cells was achieved by template switching. Study-level points and caveats: Roughly linear declines in TCR beta diversity per million T cells occurred with age.

A second PCR of roughly 7 to 11 cycles used a sample-barcoded 5' primer and a J-beta primer mix. TCRdb fed the 5' RACE reads into MiXCR, producing one record per CDR3 protein. The table records around 580,000 distinct CDR3 sequences, around half of them present only once. In regard to this clonotype: The target antigen is unknown.

The authors isolated at least 6 million PBMCs per sample. The sequenced sample was blood. The clonotype comes from an elderly man in good health.

DNA for the CDR3: TGCGCCAGCAGCACTGGGACAGGGGGCGACTATAATTCACCCCTCCACTTT. It codes for CASSTGTGGDYNSPLHF. The chain combines TRBV5-1 with TRBJ1-6, with 12 bases identical to TRBD1. V was clipped by 4 bases and J by 3 bases; unmatched bases: 5. Germline V lookup: CDR1 SGHRS, CDR2 YFSETQ. The CDR3 totals 17 residues.